Reported below is one TCR beta chain. This CDR3 is 12 amino acids long. Per the germline V gene, CDR1 is SGHDT and CDR2 is YYEEEE. The germline V and J ends were trimmed by 3 bases and 7 bases, with 7 bases remaining between them. This sample is part of a study of T-cell reconstitution after alpha-beta-depleted transplantation in children. Unique molecular identifiers tagged the TCRbeta library. TCRdb independently ran MiXCR on the PCR reads; one entry per CDR3 protein. This sample has 610,000 or so distinct CDR3 sequences, with roughly 30% found just once. Here the sequenced sample was PBMCs, taken before TCRalphabeta/CD19-depleted stem cell transplant. The rearrangement uses TRBV5-6 and TRBJ2-2, with D hard to call. The sequence came from a boy in the first two years of life with Wiskott-Aldrich syndrome, due to receive a stem cell transplant. The CDR3 here is CASSYINGELFF. CDR3 in DNA: TGTGCCAGCAGCTACATAAACGGGGAGCTGTTTTTT.